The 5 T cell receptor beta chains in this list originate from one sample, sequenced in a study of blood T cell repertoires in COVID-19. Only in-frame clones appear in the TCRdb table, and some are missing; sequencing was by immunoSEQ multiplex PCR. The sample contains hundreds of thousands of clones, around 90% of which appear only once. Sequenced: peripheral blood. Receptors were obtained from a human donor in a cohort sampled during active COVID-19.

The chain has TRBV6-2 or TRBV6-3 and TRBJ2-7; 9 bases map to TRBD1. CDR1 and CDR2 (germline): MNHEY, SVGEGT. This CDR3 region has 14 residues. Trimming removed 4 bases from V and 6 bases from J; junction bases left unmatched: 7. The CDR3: CASSSGQGRGEQYF. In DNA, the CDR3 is TGTGCCAGCAGTTCTGGACAGGGGAGAGGCGAGCAGTACTTC.

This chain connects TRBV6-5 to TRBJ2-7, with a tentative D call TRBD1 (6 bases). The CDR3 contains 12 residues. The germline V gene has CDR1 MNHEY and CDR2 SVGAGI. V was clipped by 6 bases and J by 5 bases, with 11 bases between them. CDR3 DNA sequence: TGTGCCAGCAGGTTACAGGGTAACGAGCAGTACTTC. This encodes CASRLQGNEQYF.

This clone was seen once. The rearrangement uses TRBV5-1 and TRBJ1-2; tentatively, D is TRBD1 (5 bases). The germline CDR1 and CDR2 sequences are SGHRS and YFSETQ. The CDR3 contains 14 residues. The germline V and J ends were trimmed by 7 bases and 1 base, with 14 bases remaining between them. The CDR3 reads CASGPLGLNYGYTF. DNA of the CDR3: TGCGCCAGCGGACCCCTGGGACTTAACTATGGCTACACCTTC.

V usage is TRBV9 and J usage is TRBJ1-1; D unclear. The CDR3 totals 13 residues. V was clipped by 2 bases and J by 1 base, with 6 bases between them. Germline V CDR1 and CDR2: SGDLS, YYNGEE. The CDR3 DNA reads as TGTGCCAGCAGCGTGGAGCCGAACACTGAAGCTTTCTTT. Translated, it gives CASSVEPNTEAFF. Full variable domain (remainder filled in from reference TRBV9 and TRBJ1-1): DSGVTQTPKHLITATGQRVTLRCSPRSGDLSVYWYQQSLDQGLQFLIQYYNGEERAKGNILERFSAQQFPDLHSELNLSSLELGDSALYFCASSVEPNTEAFFGQGTRLTVV.

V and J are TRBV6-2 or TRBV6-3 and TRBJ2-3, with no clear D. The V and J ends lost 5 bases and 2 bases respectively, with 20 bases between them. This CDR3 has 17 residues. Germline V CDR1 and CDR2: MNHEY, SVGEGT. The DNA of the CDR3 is TGTGCCAGCAGTCGCCCGCCCGACCCGGCGGACACAGATACGCAGTATTTT. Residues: CASSRPPDPADTDTQYF.